The 20 T cell receptor beta chains given below trace back to one sample, sequenced in a study of cytomegalovirus exposure and HLA in healthy donors (dated by TCRdb to about 2017). The library relied on the immunoSEQ multiplex PCR assay. Held by TCRdb, this immuneACCESS table contains in-frame sequences only and omits some clones. Under half of the omission traces to an unresolved V gene where checked; the cause of the rest is unknown. This sample holds over 150,000 clones; under 95% were observed only once. About 2.9% of the sample is taken by the ten largest. Sequenced material: PBMCs. The receptors were gathered from a woman between 18 and 29 years old in good health and CMV-seropositive.

The V call is TRBV5-1, the J call TRBJ1-2; D perhaps matches TRBD1 (5 bases). From germline, CDR1 is SGHRS and CDR2 YFSETQ. The CDR3 length is 16 residues. Trimming took 4 bases from V and 8 from J, leaving 24 bases between them. The CDR3 DNA is TGCGCCAGCAGCGGAAGTAATGTTCAGGGTGCCGACGGCTACACCTTC. Its protein is CASSGSNVQGADGYTF.

The chain has TRBV5-1 and TRBJ1-1; 7 bases are shared with TRBD1. The V gene end was trimmed by 7 bases and the J gene end by 4 bases; junction bases not matched to a gene: 7. The CDR3 contains 13 residues. Germline V lookup: CDR1 SGHRS, CDR2 YFSETQ. This CDR3 is CASGRTGSTEAFF. DNA for the CDR3: TGCGCCAGCGGCAGGACAGGAAGCACTGAAGCTTTCTTT. Drawing the rest from reference TRBV5-1 and TRBJ1-1, the complete variable domain is KAGVTQTPRYLIKTRGQQVTLSCSPISGHRSVSWYQQTPGQGLQFLFEYFSETQRNKGNFPGRFSGRQFSNSRSEMNVSTLELGDSALYLCASGRTGSTEAFFGQGTRLTVV.

This clone has just one count. As DNA, the CDR3 is TGTGCCAGCAGCCAAGCTAGCACAGATACGCAGTATTTT. This gives the protein CASSQASTDTQYF. The chain employs TRBV7-3 and TRBJ2-3; D remains unclear. The CDR3 runs to 13 residues. Germline V gene lookup returns CDR1 SGHTA and CDR2 FQGTGA. V dropped 5 bases and J dropped 0 bases, with 6 bases sitting between them.

The V call is TRBV2, the J call TRBJ2-3, with 13 positions matching TRBD2. The CDR3 is made up of 16 amino acids. With 0 bases clipped from V and 5 bases from J, the junction kept 2 bases outside the gene matches. Germline V gene lookup returns CDR1 SNHLY and CDR2 FYNNEI. In DNA form, the CDR3 reads TGTGCCAGCAGTGAAGCGACTAGCGGGGGGCAAGATACGCAGTATTTT. Amino acid sequence: CASSEATSGGQDTQYF.

This clone appeared a few times. This chain uses TRBV28 with TRBJ1-1, with 8 bases that match TRBD1. CDR1 and CDR2 (germline): MDHEN, SYDVKM. V lost 5 bases, J lost 6 bases, and 11 bases stayed unmatched. The CDR3 loop spans 15 amino acids. CDR3 coding DNA: TGTGCCAGCAGTCCCCGGACAGGGCGTATCGCTGAAGCTTTCTTT. Translating gives CASSPRTGRIAEAFF.

This clone occurred once. This chain joins TRBV14 and TRBJ1-2; D is perhaps TRBD1 (6 bases). The CDR3 is made up of 14 amino acids. Germline CDR1 is SGHDN and CDR2 is FVKESK. V shed 0 bases and J shed 4 bases, with 9 bases lying between them. CDR3 in amino acids: CASSQDNRAYGYTF. DNA of the CDR3: TGTGCCAGCAGCCAAGATAACAGGGCCTATGGCTACACCTTC.

The chain carries TRBV28 and TRBJ2-5; 12 positions agree with TRBD2. Germline lookup yields CDR1 MDHEN and CDR2 SYDVKM. The CDR3 spans 19 residues. Unmatched junction bases numbered 16, after V lost 5 bases and J lost 3 bases. The CDR3, as DNA: TGTGCCAGCAGTCCTTCTAGCGGGAGGGCCCTCCCGGGTAAAGAGACCCAGTACTTC. Translated: CASSPSSGRALPGKETQYF.

The gene calls are TRBV14 and TRBJ2-7; D possibly corresponds to TRBD1 (5 bases). V lost 1 base and J lost 4, with 14 bases in between. The CDR3 length is 15 residues. CDR1 SGHDN and CDR2 FVKESK come from the germline V gene. CDR3 region: CASSQVSRAPYEQYF. In nucleotides, the CDR3 is TGTGCCAGCAGCCAAGTCAGCAGGGCCCCGTACGAGCAGTACTTC.

The chain has TRBV28 and TRBJ2-1; tentatively, D is TRBD2 (6 bases). The CDR3 is made up of 13 amino acids. CDR1 is MDHEN and CDR2 is SYDVKM in the germline V gene. The V and J ends lost 8 bases and 3 bases respectively, with 11 bases between them. The CDR3 region has the DNA TGTGCCAGCCTCCGGGGGTTCTACAATGAGCAGTTCTTC. Translating it yields CASLRGFYNEQFF.

The chain carries TRBV5-5 and TRBJ2-1; weak D call: TRBD2 (6 bases). The CDR3 spans 16 residues. Trimming removed 1 base from V and 2 bases from J, with 13 bases in between. The V gene's germline CDR1 is SGHKS and CDR2 YYEKEE (reference sequence). CDR3 DNA: TGTGCCAGCAGCTTGCATCTCGGGAGCCCCTACAATGAGCAGTTCTTC. It codes for CASSLHLGSPYNEQFF.

The chain couples TRBV5-1 to TRBJ1-2; 10 nucleotides match TRBD1. J was trimmed by 2 bases and V by 0 bases; bases with no gene match: 1. CDR3 length: 15 amino acids. Germline CDR1 and CDR2: SGHRS and YFSETQ. CDR3 in amino acids: CASSLEGQGNYGYTF. CDR3 DNA sequence: TGCGCCAGCAGCTTGGAGGGACAGGGGAACTATGGCTACACCTTC.

V and J are TRBV13 and TRBJ2-5; D not certain. This CDR3 has 13 amino acids. The V end was cut by 3 bases, the J end by 5 bases, with 10 bases between. Germline V gene sequence: CDR1 PRHDT, CDR2 FYEKMQ (reference sequence). As DNA, the CDR3 is TGTGCCAGCAGCTTTACCGGCAGGGAGACCCAGTACTTC. Amino acids: CASSFTGRETQYF. Looking up the rest from reference TRBV13 and TRBJ2-5 gives the full variable domain: AAGVIQSPRHLIKEKRETATLKCYPIPRHDTVYWYQQGPGQDPQFLISFYEKMQSDKGSIPDRFSAQQFSDYHSELNMSSLELGDSALYFCASSFTGRETQYFGPGTRLLVL.

The rearrangement links TRBV7-9 to TRBJ1-3; D perhaps matches TRBD1 (6 bases). The CDR3 contains 14 residues. The V and J ends lost 5 bases and 0 bases respectively, with 8 bases between them. Germline V gene lookup returns CDR1 SEHNR and CDR2 FQNEAQ (reference sequence). The CDR3 nucleotides are TGTGCCAGCAGCCAGGGGAACTCTGGAAACACCATATATTTT. This translates into CASSQGNSGNTIYF.

The rearrangement links TRBV18 to TRBJ2-3, with a tentative D call TRBD1 (5 bases). The CDR3 runs 16 residues. V gave up 3 bases and J gave up 5 bases, with 18 bases separating them. Germline CDR1 KGHSH, CDR2 LQKENI. CDR3 residues: CASSPLLLGRGDTQYF. Here the CDR3 DNA reads TGTGCCAGCTCACCGTTGCTTCTGGGGCGCGGAGATACGCAGTATTTT.

This rearrangement joins TRBV19 to TRBJ1-1; 7 bases match TRBD1. This CDR3 has 16 amino acids. V was clipped by 4 bases and J by 4 bases; unmatched bases: 12. Germline V gene lookup returns CDR1 LNHDA and CDR2 SQIVND (reference sequence). CDR3 DNA: TGTGCCAGTAGTACCCGACAGGGAGGAGTAGTCACTGAAGCTTTCTTT. Protein product: CASSTRQGGVVTEAFF.

V and J are TRBV4-2 and TRBJ2-1; the match to TRBD2 covers 8 bases. Trimming removed 0 bases from V and 1 base from J; junction bases left unmatched: 2. In germline, CDR1 is LGHNA, CDR2 YNFKEQ. The CDR3 runs to 16 residues. The CDR3 nucleotides read TGTGCCAGCAGCCAAGAAGCGGGAGCTTCCTACAATGAGCAGTTCTTC. It translates to CASSQEAGASYNEQFF.

The chain carries TRBV11-2 and TRBJ2-5; 10 positions agree with TRBD1. V lost 4 bases to trimming and J lost 4 bases; unmatched junction nucleotides: 12. Germline CDR1 and CDR2: SGHAT and FQNNGV. This CDR3 is built from 17 residues. The CDR3 sequence: CASSSPGQGEFAETQYF. CDR3 nucleotides: TGTGCCAGCAGCTCACCAGGACAGGGGGAATTTGCAGAGACCCAGTACTTC.

This chain joins TRBV27 and TRBJ2-7, with 8 bases lining up with TRBD1. V lost 5 bases, J lost 4 bases, and 13 bases stayed unmatched. Germline CDR1 MNHEY, CDR2 SMNVEV (reference sequence). The CDR3 has 16 residues. The CDR3 DNA reads as TGTGCCAGCAGTCCATCCTCCCAGGGGGCGAGGTACGAGCAGTACTTC. Amino acid sequence: CASSPSSQGARYEQYF.

The rearrangement joins TRBV30 to TRBJ2-7; the match to TRBD2 covers 9 bases. This CDR3 spans 15 amino acids. V was pared by 7 bases and J by 2 bases, with 12 bases of the junction left unmatched. The germline gives CDR1 GTSNPN, CDR2 SVGIG (reference sequence). The CDR3 here is CASTISGRITYEQYF. CDR3 DNA sequence: TGTGCCTCTACGATTAGCGGGAGAATCACCTACGAGCAGTACTTC.

The chain combines TRBV27 with TRBJ1-1; 7 positions match TRBD1. CDR3 length: 16 amino acids. After removal of 2 bases from V and 0 bases from J, the junction contained 6 bases not matched to a gene. Germline CDR1 MNHEY, CDR2 SMNVEV (reference sequence). CDR3 nucleotides: TGTGCCAGCAGTTTACTCCCGGACAGGCTGAACACTGAAGCTTTCTTT. This gives the protein CASSLLPDRLNTEAFF.